The 23 T cell receptor beta chains given below trace back to one sample, sequenced in a study of blood T cells in healthy people across ages. Next came a second PCR, run for roughly 6 to 11 cycles, which used a sample-barcoded 5' primer along with a J-beta primer mix. From the 5' RACE reads, TCRdb called clonotypes with MiXCR, one entry per CDR3 protein. In the table there are 850,000 to 1,100,000 distinct CDR3 sequences, roughly two fifths of which are singletons. The source material was blood. The receptor set was obtained from a man aged 18 to 30 in good health.

This clonotype was picked up many times. The chain carries TRBV27 and TRBJ1-2; D might be TRBD1 (5 bases). V gave up 4 bases and J gave up 4 bases, with 10 bases separating them. Looked up from germline, CDR1 is MNHEY and CDR2 is SMNVEV (reference sequence). The CDR3 has 13 amino acids. The CDR3 sequence: CASSSEGPYGYTF. CDR3 coding DNA: TGTGCCAGCAGTTCCGAGGGGCCCTATGGCTACACCTTC.

The chain employs TRBV20-1 and TRBJ2-5, with 7 bases aligning to TRBD1. Looked up from germline, CDR1 is DFQATT and CDR2 is SNEGSKA (reference sequence). This CDR3 has 15 amino acids. Unmatched junction bases numbered 11, after V lost 6 bases and J lost 1 base. In DNA form, the CDR3 reads TGCAGTGCGGCAAACCCCGGGACAGTCCAAGAGACCCAGTACTTC. The encoded protein is CSAANPGTVQETQYF.

This clonotype came up many times. V usage is TRBV7-2 and J usage is TRBJ1-4, with unresolved D. The CDR3 has 13 residues. Looked up from germline, CDR1 is SGHTA and CDR2 is FQGNSA. V gave up 1 base and J gave up 4 bases, with 4 bases separating them. This chain's CDR3 is CASSLDGNEKLFF. The CDR3 region has the DNA TGTGCCAGCAGCTTAGACGGTAATGAAAAACTGTTTTTT.

This clonotype showed up many times. This chain links TRBV10-3 with TRBJ2-5; D possibly corresponds to TRBD2 (5 bases). The CDR3 is 13 residues long. The germline V gene encodes CDR1 ENHRY and CDR2 SYGVKD. The V and J ends lost 4 bases and 4 bases respectively, with 10 bases between them. CDR3 in amino acids: CAISGLAGETQYF. The CDR3 DNA sequence: TGTGCCATCAGTGGTCTCGCGGGAGAGACCCAGTACTTC.

This clonotype was picked up a small number of times. The chain is built from TRBV7-2 and TRBJ2-3, with D perhaps matching TRBD2 (5 bases). CDR1 and CDR2 (germline): SGHTA, FQGNSA. CDR3 length: 16 residues. Trimming left V 1 base short and J 2 bases short, with 13 bases between. The CDR3 spells CASSLVPEGPTDTQYF. CDR3 bases: TGTGCCAGCAGCTTAGTCCCTGAGGGCCCCACAGATACGCAGTATTTT.

The CDR3 DNA follows: TGTGCCAGCAGCTCAAGGACAGAAAGCTCCTACAATGAGCAGTACTTC. Its translation is CASSSRTESSYNEQYF. This chain uses TRBV7-6 with TRBJ2-1; TRBD1 might be the D (6 bases). The J call may be incorrect, as the DNA end agrees better with TRBJ2-7. This CDR3 has 16 amino acids. CDR1 SGHVS and CDR2 FNYEAQ come from the germline V gene.

In DNA, the CDR3 is TGTGCCAGCAGTTACGAGGGATCCGTCTATGGCTACACCTTC. This translates into CASSYEGSVYGYTF. The chain uses TRBV6-2 or TRBV6-3 and TRBJ1-2; no definite D call. V lost 2 bases and J lost 4, with 11 bases in between. This CDR3 has 14 amino acids. Germline loops: CDR1 MNHEY, CDR2 SVGEGT.

This clonotype was observed a handful of times. V is TRBV12-3 or TRBV12-4 and J is TRBJ1-5; 7 bases are a match to TRBD1. CDR3 length: 14 amino acids. The V gene end was trimmed by 4 bases and the J gene end by 9 bases; junction bases not matched to a gene: 9. The CDR3 loop is CASSSGRPGGPQHF. The CDR3 coding sequence is TGTGCCAGCAGTTCAGGACGGCCAGGGGGGCCCCAGCATTTT.

The chain is built from TRBV6-5 and TRBJ1-1, with 7 bases fitting TRBD1. J was trimmed by 6 bases and V by 2 bases; bases with no gene match: 9. Looked up from germline, CDR1 is MNHEY and CDR2 is SVGAGI. This CDR3 is built from 15 residues. CDR3 nucleotides: TGTGCCAGCAGTTACGGTGCAGGGGGTCATCCTGAAGCTTTCTTT. This translates into CASSYGAGGHPEAFF.

This clonotype appeared many times. The rearrangement uses TRBV6-6 and TRBJ1-2; 7 nucleotides align to TRBD1. Germline CDR1 is MNHNY and CDR2 is SVGAGI (reference sequence). The CDR3 has 14 amino acids. V dropped 10 bases and J dropped 4; count of bases not matched to a gene: 12. The CDR3 is CATWDRSSGYGYTF. For the CDR3, the DNA is TGTGCCACCTGGGACAGATCCAGCGGCTATGGCTACACCTTC.

The chain has TRBV20-1 and TRBJ2-7; 10 positions match TRBD2. Germline CDR1 DFQATT, CDR2 SNEGSKA (reference sequence). The CDR3 length is 14 residues. Trimming removed 3 bases from V and 7 bases from J; junction bases left unmatched: 9. The chain's CDR3 is CSARIAGGPGEQYF. The CDR3, as DNA: TGCAGTGCTAGGATAGCGGGGGGCCCAGGTGAGCAGTACTTC.

This clonotype was observed a few times. The V call is TRBV5-1, the J call TRBJ2-4; no definite D call. CDR3 length equals 13 residues. V lost 0 bases to trimming and J lost 5 bases, with 6 bases between them. Germline CDR1 reads SGHRS; CDR2 reads YFSETQ. The CDR3 DNA sequence: TGCGCCAGCAGCTTGGTGGACGAAAACATTCAGTACTTC. Translation: CASSLVDENIQYF.

V is TRBV10-3 and J is TRBJ1-1; 8 nucleotides line up with TRBD1. This CDR3 has 15 residues. The V segment lost 5 bases and the J segment 0 bases; nucleotides outside the gene matches: 5. The germline V gene encodes CDR1 ENHRY and CDR2 SYGVKD. CDR3 amino acids: CAISPRQGLNTEAFF. In DNA, the CDR3 is TGTGCCATCAGTCCCCGACAGGGGCTGAACACTGAAGCTTTCTTT.

The chain links TRBV4-2 to TRBJ1-1; TRBD1 matches at 7 bases. Germline lookup yields CDR1 LGHNA and CDR2 YNFKEQ. This CDR3 spans 16 amino acids. With V trimmed by 0 bases and J by 4 bases, 8 bases remained unmatched. CDR3 sequence reads: CASSQEPTGRGTEAFF. The CDR3 DNA follows: TGTGCCAGCAGCCAAGAGCCGACAGGGCGCGGCACTGAAGCTTTCTTT.

V gene TRBV20-1 combines with J gene TRBJ2-7; tentative D call: TRBD1 (5 bases). V was clipped by 2 bases and J by 2 bases, with 13 bases between them. This CDR3 has 14 residues. CDR1 and CDR2 (germline): DFQATT, SNEGSKA (reference sequence). CDR3 DNA sequence: TGCAGTGCTAGACTTACAGGCTTGACCTACGAGCAGTACTTC. It yields the protein CSARLTGLTYEQYF.

In its sample, this clonotype was seen a few times. The chain is built from TRBV7-6 and TRBJ2-3; 8 nucleotides line up with TRBD1. V lost 3 bases and J lost 0; bases outside the gene matches: 14. The CDR3 spans 19 residues. Germline V gene data show CDR1 as SGHVS and CDR2 as FNYEAQ. The CDR3 loop is CASSLGELWTGPSTDTQYF. DNA for the CDR3: TGTGCCAGCAGCTTGGGTGAATTATGGACAGGGCCTAGCACAGATACGCAGTATTTT. Full variable domain (outside the CDR3, taken from reference TRBV7-6 and TRBJ2-3): GAGVSQSPRYKVTKRGQDVALRCDPISGHVSLYWYRQALGQGPEFLTYFNYEAQQDKSGLPNDRFSAERPEGSISTLTIQRTEQRDSAMYRCASSLGELWTGPSTDTQYFGPGTRLTVL.

This clonotype was observed a handful of times. The chain uses TRBV7-9 and TRBJ2-1, with TRBD1 matching 10 bases. Germline loops: CDR1 SEHNR, CDR2 FQNEAQ (reference sequence). The CDR3 extends over 17 amino acids. Trimming cost V 2 bases and J 8 bases; bases outside gene matches: 12. The CDR3 nucleotides read TGTGCCAGCAGCTTATCAGGCGGGACAGGGGATTTCCATGAGCAGTTCTTC. Translating it yields CASSLSGGTGDFHEQFF.

The V and J genes are TRBV4-3 and TRBJ2-7; TRBD1 is a possible D gene (6 bases). CDR1 is LGHNA and CDR2 is YSLEER in the germline V gene. V was clipped by 3 bases and J by 1 base, with 13 bases between them. This CDR3 has 15 residues. This CDR3 reads CASSQASDSSYEQYF. DNA for the CDR3: TGCGCCAGCAGCCAGGCCTCGGACAGTTCCTACGAGCAGTACTTC.

The CDR3 DNA sequence: TGTGCCAGCAGTCCCGGCCGGGACAGCTACGAGCAGTACTTC. It specifies CASSPGRDSYEQYF. The chain links TRBV28 to TRBJ2-7, with 7 positions matching TRBD1. The CDR3 is made up of 14 amino acids. The V gene end was trimmed by 5 bases and the J gene end by 3 bases; junction bases not matched to a gene: 7. Per the germline V gene, CDR1 is MDHEN and CDR2 is SYDVKM.

The V and J genes are TRBV9 and TRBJ2-4, with TRBD1 identical over 7 bases. CDR3 size: 15 residues. Germline loops: CDR1 SGDLS, CDR2 YYNGEE. The V gene end was trimmed by 2 bases and the J gene end by 0 bases; junction bases not matched to a gene: 2. The CDR3 loop is CASSVTGVAKNIQYF. CDR3 DNA sequence: TGTGCCAGCAGCGTTACAGGGGTAGCCAAAAACATTCAGTACTTC.

Turning to this clonotype: A clone one base away is much larger, so this may be a read error. The CDR3 loop is CASSKDGASYNEQFF. CDR3 in DNA: TGTGCCAGCAGCAAAGACGGAGCCTCCTACAATGAGCAGTTCTTC. The chain links TRBV21-1 to TRBJ2-1. TRBV21-1 has pseudogene status. The CDR3 has 15 residues.

This chain uses TRBV5-1 with TRBJ2-7; no reliable D call. Looked up from germline, CDR1 is SGHRS and CDR2 is YFSETQ. The CDR3 is made up of 15 amino acids. Trimming stripped 0 bases from V and 0 bases from J, with 10 bases between. In DNA form, the CDR3 reads TGCGCCAGCAGCTTGGAAGGGCACAGCTCCTACGAGCAGTACTTC. Protein: CASSLEGHSSYEQYF.

This clonotype was found a few times. The chain combines TRBV14 with TRBJ2-1, with D perhaps matching TRBD2 (7 bases). This CDR3 has 16 residues. The germline V gene encodes CDR1 SGHDN and CDR2 FVKESK. Trimming stripped 4 bases from V and 5 bases from J, with 18 bases between. The CDR3 protein is CASSPPRGPENNEQFF. The CDR3 nucleotides read TGTGCCAGCAGCCCACCGCGGGGGCCCGAAAACAATGAGCAGTTCTTC.